The sequence of this T cell receptor beta chain was determined in a study of T cells after yellow fever vaccination. This clonotype was found many times. From the 5' RACE reads, TCRdb called clonotypes with MiXCR, one entry per CDR3 protein. This sample yields about 240,000 distinct CDR3 sequences, of which less than 8.5% are seen a single time; about 0.9% belongs to the top ten. This CDR3 region has 13 residues. The ends lost 1 base at V and 3 bases at J; junction bases unmatched: 3. CDR1 and CDR2 from the germline V gene are DFQATT and SNEGSKA (reference sequence). This sample comprised CD4+ T cells sorted from PBMCs, obtained 15 days after the yellow fever booster vaccination. The gene calls are TRBV20-1 and TRBJ2-7, with 7 positions matching TRBD2. The sequence derives from a man aged 30 to 45 who received the YFV17D yellow fever vaccine. The CDR3 here is CSARVGTIYEQYF. CDR3 DNA: TGCAGTGCTAGAGTAGGGACTATCTACGAGCAGTACTTC.